This T cell receptor beta chain was documented in a study of Ad26.COV2.S vaccination and SARS-CoV-2 variants. Study summary: Once, or twice with 56 days between doses, Ad26.COV2.S was given intramuscularly.

Study-wide results and limits: Quantification of TCR breadth and depth may have yielded underestimates of total T cell responses.

Treatment defined: about 20 received Ad26.COV2.S at low or high dose, single or two shots; about 5 received placebo; per-sample allocation not given. All samples were drawn on day 63, counting from the first vaccine or placebo injection. An adult donor aged 18-55 years was enrolled in Boston. Participants' vaccine, an Ad26 vector, delivered Wuhan-strain SARS-CoV-2 spike. Generated by immunoSEQ multiplex PCR, the TCRdb table keeps only in-frame clones and is missing some. The sample has 350,000 to 500,000 clones, roughly 90% seen once; the top ten hold 9.5% to 15%. Concerning this clone itself: Its target is not known.

The TCR was taken from a person aged 18-65 years who received the Ad26.COV2.S COVID-19 vaccine or a placebo. Specimen: peripheral blood, collected in a trial of Ad26.COV2.S vaccine versus placebo.

CDR3 loop: CASSDVGGPDYNEQFF. The CDR3 DNA is TGTGCCAGCAGTGACGTTGGGGGACCCGACTACAATGAGCAGTTCTTC. The V and J genes are TRBV2 and TRBJ2-1; D may match TRBD1 or TRBD2 (5 bases each). V lost 3 bases and J lost 3, with 15 bases in between. The CDR3 has 16 amino acids. Germline assignment: CDR1 SNHLY and CDR2 FYNNEI.